Below, 28 T cell receptor beta chains from the same sample are listed, as sequenced in a study of blood T cell repertoires in COVID-19. Using immunoSEQ multiplex PCR, the repertoire was profiled, and TCRdb retains in-frame clones only, with some absent. The table has about 200,000 clones, about 88% seen once. Input material: PBMCs or T cells enriched from blood (not recorded which). The receptors originated from a woman aged 40 to 50 in a cohort exposed to, infected with or recovered from COVID-19 (not recorded which).

There are a few counts of this clone. The chain joins TRBV5-1 to TRBJ2-7; TRBD2 matches at 11 bases. Trimming removed 0 bases from V and 5 bases from J; junction bases left unmatched: 7. Per the germline V gene, CDR1 is SGHRS and CDR2 is YFSETQ. The CDR3 contains 16 residues. CDR3 in DNA: TGCGCCAGCAGCTTGGAACTAGCGGGAGTCTACCACGAGCAGTACTTC. Its protein is CASSLELAGVYHEQYF.

The rearrangement links TRBV4-3 to TRBJ1-1; D unresolved. There are 13 residues in the CDR3. From germline, CDR1 is LGHNA and CDR2 YSLEER. Trimming left V 0 bases short and J 5 bases short, with 7 bases between. CDR3 protein: CASSQDRGTEAFF. In DNA form, the CDR3 reads TGCGCCAGCAGCCAAGATCGCGGGACTGAAGCTTTCTTT.

The chain has TRBV4-1 and TRBJ2-5, with unresolved D. The CDR3 sequence is 15 residues long. Trimming stripped 0 bases from V and 4 bases from J, with 12 bases between. Germline lookup yields CDR1 MGHRA and CDR2 YSYEKL. The CDR3 protein is CASSQDPSSRETQYF. The CDR3 region has the DNA TGCGCCAGCAGCCAAGATCCGTCTAGTCGAGAGACCCAGTACTTC.

The CDR3 sequence: CAWGTGPTAIYF. CDR3 DNA sequence: TGTGCCTGGGGGACAGGCCCAACCGCCATATATTTT. The chain employs TRBV30 and TRBJ1-3, with TRBD1 matching over 8 bases. The CDR3 contains 12 residues. The ends lost 5 bases at V and 11 bases at J; junction bases unmatched: 8. Germline CDR1 is GTSNPN and CDR2 is SVGIG (reference sequence).

The CDR3 region is CASRLTSGTSTDTQYF. Written as DNA, the CDR3 is TGTGCCAGCAGACTAACTAGCGGGACTAGCACAGATACGCAGTATTTT. The chain is built from TRBV6-4 and TRBJ2-3; TRBD2 agrees at 10 bases. CDR1 MRHNA and CDR2 SNTAGT come from the germline V gene. The V and J ends lost 6 bases and 0 bases, in that order; junction bases with no gene match: 6. This CDR3 has 16 amino acids.

CDR3 protein: CASSVARGLREKLFF. The CDR3 nucleotides are TGTGCCAGCAGCGTAGCGAGGGGGCTCAGGGAAAAACTGTTTTTT. The V gene is TRBV9, the J gene TRBJ1-4, with TRBD1 identical over 7 bases. The CDR3 has 15 amino acids. V was clipped by 0 bases and J by 8 bases; unmatched bases: 7. Germline V gene lookup returns CDR1 SGDLS and CDR2 YYNGEE.

This chain links TRBV7-9 with TRBJ1-3, with 11 bases identical to TRBD1. CDR1 and CDR2 (germline): SEHNR, FQNEAQ (reference sequence). V shed 4 bases and J 0 bases; nucleotides not matched to a gene: 8. This CDR3 region has 18 residues. CDR3 sequence: CASSSGTGGSFSGNTIYF. CDR3 nucleotide sequence: TGTGCCAGCAGCTCCGGGACAGGGGGTTCCTTCTCTGGAAACACCATATATTTT.

The chain recombines TRBV7-2 with TRBJ2-1; the match to TRBD1 covers 7 bases. Trimming cost V 2 bases and J 2 bases; bases outside gene matches: 9. The CDR3 is 17 amino acids. Germline V lookup: CDR1 SGHTA, CDR2 FQGNSA. The CDR3 region is CASSLLPDRATYNEQFF. As DNA, the CDR3 is TGTGCCAGCAGCTTACTACCCGACAGGGCTACCTACAATGAGCAGTTCTTC.

The rearrangement joins TRBV27 to TRBJ2-3, with D possibly being TRBD2 (5 bases). The germline V gene encodes CDR1 MNHEY and CDR2 SMNVEV (reference sequence). The CDR3 length is 13 residues. The V end was cut by 11 bases, the J end by 3 bases, with 15 bases between. This CDR3 reads CAATTRGTDTQYF. CDR3 nucleotide sequence: TGTGCCGCCACAACCCGAGGGACAGATACGCAGTATTTT.

This chain uses TRBV3-1 (or the pseudogene TRBV3-2) with TRBJ2-4; 8 bases match TRBD1. The CDR3 runs to 15 residues. In germline, CDR1 is LGHDT, CDR2 YNNKEL (reference sequence). V trimming: 6 bases; J trimming: 4 bases; junction bases outside the gene matches: 8. CDR3 in DNA: TGTGCCAGCAGTCCTGACAGGGGAGTAAAAAACATTCAGTACTTC. It codes for CASSPDRGVKNIQYF.

The chain uses TRBV3-1 (or the pseudogene TRBV3-2) and TRBJ1-2; tentatively, D is TRBD1 (5 bases). Germline loops: CDR1 LGHDT, CDR2 YNNKEL (reference sequence). V was shortened by 4 bases and J by 5 bases, with 11 bases between the two germline ends. The length of the CDR3 is 13 residues. Written as DNA, the CDR3 is TGTGCCAGCAGCCCCGGGACTCTTTATGGCTACACCTTC. Its translation: CASSPGTLYGYTF.

The rearrangement joins TRBV14 to TRBJ2-5; D unresolved. Germline CDR1 is SGHDN and CDR2 is FVKESK. V was clipped by 0 bases and J by 7 bases, with 12 bases between them. There are 14 residues in the CDR3. The DNA for the CDR3 is TGTGCCAGCAGCCAAGATGGTGTGTCCGGGACCCAGTACTTC. This encodes CASSQDGVSGTQYF.

This chain links TRBV23-1 with TRBJ2-7; the match to TRBD1 covers 12 bases. TRBV23-1 belongs to the ORF category, with a function that is uncertain. The V gene end was trimmed by 3 bases and the J gene end by 5 bases; junction bases not matched to a gene: 2. There are 14 residues in the CDR3. The CDR3 DNA is TGCGCCAGCAGTCAGAGGGACAGGGGGCACGAGCAGTACTTC. This gives the protein CASSQRDRGHEQYF.

This chain links TRBV6-2 or TRBV6-3 with TRBJ2-2; the D is unclear. This CDR3 contains 15 residues. Per the germline V gene, CDR1 is MNHEY and CDR2 is SVGEGT. Trimming left V 2 bases short and J 3 bases short, with 10 bases between. Written as DNA, the CDR3 is TGTGCCAGCAGTTACACCCAGAAACACACCGGGGAGCTGTTTTTT. Translation gives CASSYTQKHTGELFF.

The chain links TRBV6-7 to TRBJ1-1; TRBD1 matches at 9 bases. TRBV6-7 is an ORF, and what it does is uncertain. Germline trimming cut 6 bases from V and 1 base from J; bases unmatched to any gene: 6. The CDR3 runs 15 residues. The CDR3 is CASSGDREGNTEAFF. The DNA of the CDR3 is TGTGCCAGCAGCGGGGACAGGGAAGGGAACACTGAAGCTTTCTTT.

The rearrangement joins TRBV3-1 (or the pseudogene TRBV3-2) to TRBJ1-2; 9 bases map to TRBD1. Trimming at V came to 4 bases and at J to 3 bases, leaving 3 bases not matched to a gene. The CDR3 totals 14 residues. The germline V gene encodes CDR1 LGHDT and CDR2 YNNKEL (reference sequence). The CDR3 loop reads CASSLGQGYYGYTF. The CDR3 nucleotides read TGTGCCAGCAGCCTGGGACAGGGCTACTATGGCTACACCTTC.

This chain uses TRBV25-1 with TRBJ1-2; maybe TRBD1 (5 bases). Trimming took off 2 bases at V and 5 bases at J, with 15 bases between the two ends. The germline gives CDR1 MGHDK, CDR2 SYGVNS. The CDR3 sequence is 15 residues long. Here the CDR3 DNA reads TGTGCCAGCAGTGAAGGCGGGGGGAGACGGTATGGCTACACCTTC. Its protein is CASSEGGGRRYGYTF.

CDR3 sequence reads: CASSLGGRGNTIYF. The CDR3 DNA reads as TGTGCCAGCAGCTTGGGGGGGCGAGGAAACACCATATATTTT. The genes are TRBV5-6 and TRBJ1-3; perhaps TRBD1 as D (6 bases). The CDR3 loop spans 14 amino acids. The germline V gene encodes CDR1 SGHDT and CDR2 YYEEEE. V shed 0 bases and J shed 4 bases, with 8 bases lying between them.

The chain is built from TRBV28 and TRBJ1-2; perhaps TRBD1 as D (6 bases). The CDR3 consists of 13 residues. The ends were cut back, 2 bases at V and 7 bases at J, with 11 bases in the middle. Per the germline V gene, CDR1 is MDHEN and CDR2 is SYDVKM. CDR3 bases: TGTGCCAGCAGTTTACGACAGGATGGTGGCTACACCTTC. Translated, it gives CASSLRQDGGYTF.

The J gene is TRBJ2-2, the V gene TRBV3-1 (or the pseudogene TRBV3-2); 9 bases map to TRBD1. CDR1 is LGHDT, CDR2 YNNKEL, per germline (reference sequence). CDR3 length equals 16 residues. Trimming at V came to 0 bases and at J to 9 bases, leaving 8 bases not matched to a gene. The CDR3 loop is CASSQDPGQGIRELFF. Written as DNA, the CDR3 is TGTGCCAGCAGCCAAGATCCGGGACAGGGTATACGGGAGCTGTTTTTT.

The V call is TRBV14, the J call TRBJ2-7; TRBD1 aligns across 9 bases. The V segment lost 4 bases and the J segment 6 bases; nucleotides outside the gene matches: 4. Germline CDR1 is SGHDN and CDR2 is FVKESK. The CDR3 is 13 amino acids. The CDR3, as DNA: TGTGCCAGCAGCCCCGGACAGGGGAGCGAGCAGTACTTC. Its translation is CASSPGQGSEQYF.

The sample holds a few counts of this clone. The genes are TRBV6-2 or TRBV6-3 and TRBJ2-6; tentative D call: TRBD1 (6 bases). V was cut by 6 bases and J by 0 bases, with 9 bases left in between. From germline, CDR1 is MNHEY and CDR2 SVGEGT. CDR3 length: 15 residues. CDR3 sequence (DNA): TGTGCCAGCAGCGTGGACAGCTCTGGGGCCAACGTCCTGACTTTC. It specifies CASSVDSSGANVLTF.

This clone was seen only a few times. The rearrangement joins TRBV4-2 to TRBJ2-1; D might be TRBD2 (6 bases). CDR1 and CDR2 from the germline V gene are LGHNA and YNFKEQ. CDR3 length: 12 amino acids. Trimming cost V 4 bases and J 16 bases, with 17 bases left between them. As DNA, the CDR3 is TGTGCCAGCAGCCTCGACCGGGAGCGGAGTTTCTTC. It specifies CASSLDRERSFF.

This rearrangement joins TRBV4-3 to TRBJ2-7; 7 bases align to TRBD2. The germline gives CDR1 LGHNA, CDR2 YSLEER. The length of the CDR3 is 13 residues. The CDR3 sequence is CASSQDEAGPPVV. The CDR3 nucleotides read TGCGCCAGCAGCCAAGATGAAGCGGGACCTCCCGTCGTC.

The chain employs TRBV28 and TRBJ1-5, with a weak D call TRBD1 (6 bases). Trimming took 5 bases from V and 4 from J, leaving 12 bases between them. Germline values: CDR1 MDHEN, CDR2 SYDVKM. The CDR3 is 14 amino acids. The CDR3 DNA sequence: TGTGCCAGCAGTAGGAACAGGGAGAATCAGCCCCAGCATTTT. Protein: CASSRNRENQPQHF.

The J gene is TRBJ1-1, the V gene TRBV7-9; D uncertain. This CDR3 spans 14 amino acids. The germline gives CDR1 SEHNR, CDR2 FQNEAQ (reference sequence). V was trimmed by 2 bases and J by 5 bases, leaving 12 bases between them. The CDR3 protein is CASSLTDQETEAFF. The CDR3, as DNA: TGTGCCAGCAGCTTAACGGATCAGGAAACTGAAGCTTTCTTT.

The genes are TRBV3-1 (or the pseudogene TRBV3-2) and TRBJ2-1, with TRBD2 matching 9 bases. Germline-derived CDR1 and CDR2 are LGHDT and YNNKEL (reference sequence). Germline trimming cut 0 bases from V and 1 base from J; bases unmatched to any gene: 4. This CDR3 has 17 amino acids. CDR3 in DNA: TGTGCCAGCAGCCAAGAGGCGGGAGGGGGTTCCTACAATGAGCAGTTCTTC. This sequence encodes CASSQEAGGGSYNEQFF.

The chain combines TRBV19 with TRBJ2-5; D may be TRBD2 (6 bases). The germline V gene encodes CDR1 LNHDA and CDR2 SQIVND (reference sequence). V was clipped by 4 bases and J by 7 bases, with 16 bases between them. The CDR3 runs 14 residues. The chain's CDR3 is CASSSPTGVGTQYF. The DNA for the CDR3 is TGTGCCAGTAGTAGCCCGACGGGAGTAGGGACCCAGTACTTC.